The next 20 T cell receptor beta chains were all read from a single sample in a study of blood T cell repertoires in COVID-19. Assay: immunoSEQ multiplex PCR; the TCRdb copy retains only in-frame clones and omits some. Found here are approximately 45,000 clones, over 65% of them singletons; the top ten hold about 60%. Sequencing was carried out using peripheral blood. The origin of the receptors is a man older than 75 with acute or convalescent COVID-19.

This clone was picked up a small number of times. The V call is TRBV27, the J call TRBJ2-3; perhaps TRBD1 as D (6 bases). In germline, CDR1 is MNHEY, CDR2 SMNVEV (reference sequence). Trimming shortened V by 7 bases and J by 5 bases, and 19 bases separated the two germline ends. The length of the CDR3 is 15 residues. The CDR3 DNA sequence: TGTGCCAGCACCCCGAGGATAGGCAGGGGAGATACGCAGTATTTT. Translation gives CASTPRIGRGDTQYF.

This clone was recorded only once. The chain is built from TRBV2 and TRBJ2-1, with TRBD2 matching 8 bases. V dropped 4 bases and J dropped 6; count of bases not matched to a gene: 5. Germline V CDR1 and CDR2: SNHLY, FYNNEI. The CDR3 has 14 amino acids. CDR3 residues: CASSARSGSNEQFF. The CDR3 bases are TGTGCCAGCAGTGCAAGGAGCGGGAGCAATGAGCAGTTCTTC.

The chain has TRBV19 and TRBJ2-1; unclear D gene. The CDR3 is 15 amino acids. The ends were cut back, 3 bases at V and 0 bases at J, with 9 bases in the middle. Germline CDR1 reads LNHDA; CDR2 reads SQIVND (reference sequence). This chain's CDR3 is CASSIEASSYNEQFF. CDR3 in DNA: TGTGCCAGTAGTATTGAGGCGAGCTCCTACAATGAGCAGTTCTTC.

The chain has TRBV29-1 and TRBJ2-1; the match to TRBD2 covers 12 bases. CDR3 size: 15 residues. Germline CDR1 and CDR2: SQVTM and ANQGSEA. Unmatched junction bases numbered 5, after V lost 6 bases and J lost 2 bases. The CDR3 region has the DNA TGCAGCGTCACCCGGACTAGCGGGACCTACAATGAGCAGTTCTTC. Its protein product is CSVTRTSGTYNEQFF.

This clone occurred a few times. This chain uses TRBV7-8 with TRBJ2-7; possibly TRBD2 for D (5 bases). This CDR3 is built from 15 residues. CDR1 and CDR2 from the germline V gene are SGHVS and FQNEAQ. V lost 2 bases and J 2 bases, leaving 13 bases between the germline ends. CDR3 protein: CASSLPDGGTYEQYF. In DNA, the CDR3 is TGTGCCAGCAGCTTACCCGACGGAGGAACCTACGAGCAGTACTTC.

The V gene is TRBV5-6, the J gene TRBJ1-2; no clear D. Germline CDR1 is SGHDT and CDR2 is YYEEEE. The CDR3 is made up of 15 amino acids. Deletions cut 1 base from V and 7 bases from J, with 17 bases between. The CDR3 DNA sequence: TGTGCCAGCAGCTTGTGGTCAGGCCCCGCTGGTGGCTACACCTTC. Protein sequence: CASSLWSGPAGGYTF.

The rearrangement joins TRBV7-2 to TRBJ2-1; 9 nucleotides line up with TRBD2. The CDR3 sequence is 15 residues long. The ends lost 8 bases at V and 7 bases at J; junction bases unmatched: 12. CDR1 is SGHTA and CDR2 is FQGNSA in the germline V gene. CDR3 sequence (DNA): TGTGCCAGCTCCAGTGGGGGTAGCGGGAGTAATGAGCAGTTCTTC. Translated, it gives CASSSGGSGSNEQFF.

The rearrangement links TRBV9 to TRBJ2-3; possibly TRBD1 for D (6 bases). Germline V CDR1 and CDR2: SGDLS, YYNGEE. The V and J ends lost 4 bases and 2 bases respectively, with 14 bases between them. This CDR3 spans 15 amino acids. The CDR3 region is CASSPADRITDTQYF. The DNA of the CDR3 is TGTGCCAGCAGCCCGGCGGACAGAATCACAGATACGCAGTATTTT.

The count of this clone is one. The genes are TRBV28 and TRBJ2-7, with a possible D match to TRBD2 (5 bases). Germline V gene lookup returns CDR1 MDHEN and CDR2 SYDVKM. This CDR3 spans 15 amino acids. V was trimmed by 6 bases and J by 2 bases, leaving 17 bases between them. Written as DNA, the CDR3 is TGTGCCAGCAGCGTGTCGGGAACCCCACCCTACGAGCAGTACTTC. Amino acids: CASSVSGTPPYEQYF.

V usage is TRBV30 and J usage is TRBJ2-3; D remains ambiguous. Trimming stripped 3 bases from V and 2 bases from J, with 9 bases between. This CDR3 has 13 residues. Germline assignment: CDR1 GTSNPN and CDR2 SVGIG (reference sequence). In nucleotides, the CDR3 is TGTGCCTGGAGCAACGGTCCCACAGATACGCAGTATTTT. Protein sequence: CAWSNGPTDTQYF.

The chain joins TRBV28 to TRBJ2-1; tentative D call: TRBD2 (6 bases). CDR1 MDHEN and CDR2 SYDVKM come from the germline V gene. This CDR3 is 12 amino acids long. Trimming cost V 3 bases and J 14 bases, with 14 bases left between them. The CDR3 protein is CASSLTGTSKFF. As DNA, the CDR3 is TGTGCCAGCAGTTTGACCGGGACTTCAAAGTTCTTC.

V usage is TRBV5-6 and J usage is TRBJ1-5; D is undetermined. V was shortened by 0 bases and J by 2 bases, with 12 bases between the two germline ends. From germline, CDR1 is SGHDT and CDR2 YYEEEE. The CDR3 consists of 16 residues. The CDR3 DNA follows: TGTGCCAGCAGCTTGGCCCTCCATCGCGGCAATCAGCCCCAGCATTTT. This codes for CASSLALHRGNQPQHF.

CDR3 sequence: CASSYDRGRDEQFF. CDR3 DNA: TGTGCCAGCAGCTATGACAGGGGGAGAGATGAGCAGTTCTTC. This rearrangement joins TRBV5-6 to TRBJ2-1; 9 bases line up with TRBD1. This CDR3 contains 14 residues. V dropped 3 bases and J dropped 8; count of bases not matched to a gene: 6. Germline values: CDR1 SGHDT, CDR2 YYEEEE.

This clone was recorded once. The CDR3 loop reads CASSFSPGSHEQYF. The CDR3 coding sequence is TGTGCCAGCAGTTTCTCCCCGGGATCCCACGAGCAGTACTTC. The chain has TRBV27 and TRBJ2-7; maybe TRBD2 (5 bases). Between the trimmed V and J ends, which lost 3 bases and 5 bases, there was a span of 14 bases. The V gene's germline CDR1 is MNHEY and CDR2 SMNVEV (reference sequence). This CDR3 has 14 residues.

This clone was detected only once. This rearrangement joins TRBV19 to TRBJ2-6; D may be TRBD2 (5 bases). The CDR3 is 15 residues long. The V and J ends lost 6 bases and 3 bases respectively, with 12 bases between them. Germline CDR1 is LNHDA and CDR2 is SQIVND (reference sequence). CDR3 sequence (DNA): TGTGCCAGTAGAGGAGGAGAGAGTGGGGCCAACGTCCTGACTTTC. It is translated as CASRGGESGANVLTF.

The chain recombines TRBV2 with TRBJ2-5, with D possibly matching TRBD1 (8 bases). The CDR3 is 15 amino acids. The germline gives CDR1 SNHLY, CDR2 FYNNEI. Trimming cost V 5 bases and J 4 bases, with 17 bases left between them. CDR3 coding DNA: TGTGCCAGCAGTATGCGGACAGGGAGGGGAGAGACCCAGTACTTC. Encoded protein: CASSMRTGRGETQYF.

This clone was detected ten times or more. The V and J genes are TRBV13 and TRBJ2-2, with TRBD1 as a possible D gene (7 bases). The CDR3 length is 14 residues. The germline gives CDR1 PRHDT, CDR2 FYEKMQ (reference sequence). The germline V and J ends were trimmed by 11 bases and 3 bases, with 16 bases remaining between them. In DNA, the CDR3 is TGTGCCTCTCGGGCCAGGGGGGACACCGGGGAGCTGTTTTTT. It encodes CASRARGDTGELFF.

V usage is TRBV5-1 and J usage is TRBJ2-2, with TRBD1 matching over 10 bases. This CDR3 region has 17 residues. Germline V CDR1 and CDR2: SGHRS, YFSETQ. V was pared by 3 bases and J by 4 bases, with 9 bases of the junction left unmatched. The CDR3 DNA sequence: TGCGCCAGCAGCTCAGTCCCGGGACAGGGGTTCACCGGGGAGCTGTTTTTT. Translation gives CASSSVPGQGFTGELFF. The entire variable domain, with the rest obtained from reference TRBV5-1 and TRBJ2-2, is as follows: KAGVTQTPRYLIKTRGQQVTLSCSPISGHRSVSWYQQTPGQGLQFLFEYFSETQRNKGNFPGRFSGRQFSNSRSEMNVSTLELGDSALYLCASSSVPGQGFTGELFFGEGSRLTVL.

The chain couples TRBV6-5 to TRBJ2-1; D is undetermined. Germline V gene lookup returns CDR1 MNHEY and CDR2 SVGAGI. This CDR3 contains 13 residues. V was trimmed by 2 bases and J by 7 bases, leaving 9 bases between them. CDR3: CASSYPPRNEQFF. CDR3 nucleotides: TGTGCCAGCAGTTACCCGCCTCGGAATGAGCAGTTCTTC.

The chain has TRBV11-2 and TRBJ1-1; the D is unclear. The germline V and J ends were trimmed by 5 bases and 1 base, with 11 bases remaining between them. The CDR3 consists of 14 residues. Per germline, CDR1 SGHAT and CDR2 FQNNGV. CDR3 bases: TGTGCCAGCAGCCTAAATGCGGGGAACACTGAAGCTTTCTTT. Translating gives CASSLNAGNTEAFF. Supplemented by reference TRBV11-2 and TRBJ1-1, the full variable domain reads EAGVAQSPRYKIIEKRQSVAFWCNPISGHATLYWYQQILGQGPKLLIQFQNNGVVDDSQLPKDRFSAERLKGVDSTLKIQPAKLEDSAVYLCASSLNAGNTEAFFGQGTRLTVV.